One sample yielded the 2 T cell receptor beta chains listed below, sequenced in a study of blood T cell repertoires in COVID-19. Here immunoSEQ multiplex PCR was the method, and the copy in TCRdb shows in-frame clones only, minus some. The sample has some 400,000 clones; 91% are singletons. The sample taken for sequencing was PBMCs or T cells enriched from blood (not recorded which). The receptors originated from a woman in her forties who had been exposed to COVID-19.

This chain joins TRBV6-2 or TRBV6-3 and TRBJ1-2; D is perhaps TRBD1 (5 bases). CDR1 MNHEY and CDR2 SVGEGT come from the germline V gene. Trimming shortened V by 6 bases and J by 6 bases, and 20 bases separated the two germline ends. CDR3 length equals 15 residues. The CDR3 region has the DNA TGTGCCAGCAGCCCACACACCCCAAAAGGGGATGGCTACACCTTC. Protein product: CASSPHTPKGDGYTF.

The chain is built from TRBV19 and TRBJ1-2, with 10 bases fitting TRBD1. The germline gives CDR1 LNHDA, CDR2 SQIVND (reference sequence). The junction had 4 bases not matched to a gene; V was cut back by 9 bases and J by 6 bases. The CDR3 has 12 amino acids. CDR3 sequence reads: CARSTGGNGYTF. The CDR3 DNA follows: TGTGCCAGATCGACAGGGGGCAATGGCTACACCTTC. Full variable domain (missing parts from reference TRBV19 and TRBJ1-2): DGGITQSPKYLFRKEGQNVTLSCEQNLNHDAMYWYRQDPGQGLRLIYYSQIVNDFQKGDIAEGYSVSREKKESFPLTVTSAQKNPTAFYLCARSTGGNGYTFGSGTRLTVV.